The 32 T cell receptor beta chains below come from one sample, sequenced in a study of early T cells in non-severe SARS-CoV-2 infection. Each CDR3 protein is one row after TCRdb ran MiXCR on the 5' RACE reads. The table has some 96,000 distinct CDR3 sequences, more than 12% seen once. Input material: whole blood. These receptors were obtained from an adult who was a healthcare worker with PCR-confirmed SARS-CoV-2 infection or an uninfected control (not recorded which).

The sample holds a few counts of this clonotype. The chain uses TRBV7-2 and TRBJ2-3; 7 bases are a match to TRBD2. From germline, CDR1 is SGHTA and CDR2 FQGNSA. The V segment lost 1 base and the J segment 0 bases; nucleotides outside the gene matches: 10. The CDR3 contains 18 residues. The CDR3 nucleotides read TGTGCCAGCAGCTTAGACTCTAGCGGCCGCCTTAGCACAGATACGCAGTATTTT. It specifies CASSLDSSGRLSTDTQYF. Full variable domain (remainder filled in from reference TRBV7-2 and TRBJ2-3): GAGVSQSPSNKVTEKGKDVELRCDPISGHTALYWYRQSLGQGLEFLIYFQGNSAPDKSGLPSDRFSAERTGGSVSTLTIQRTQQEDSAVYLCASSLDSSGRLSTDTQYFGPGTRLTVL.

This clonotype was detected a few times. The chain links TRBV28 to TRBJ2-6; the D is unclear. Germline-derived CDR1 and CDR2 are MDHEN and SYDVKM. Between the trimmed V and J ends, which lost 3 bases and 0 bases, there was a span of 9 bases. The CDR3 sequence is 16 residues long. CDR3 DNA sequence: TGTGCCAGCAGTTTCCTTATTAGCTCTGGGGCCAACGTCCTGACTTTC. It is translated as CASSFLISSGANVLTF.

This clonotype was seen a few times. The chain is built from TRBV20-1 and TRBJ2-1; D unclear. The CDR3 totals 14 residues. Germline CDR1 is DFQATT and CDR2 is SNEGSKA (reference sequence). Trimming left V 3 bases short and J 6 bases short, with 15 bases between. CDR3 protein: CSASPFAASNEQFF. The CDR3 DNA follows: TGCAGTGCTAGCCCCTTCGCGGCCAGCAATGAGCAGTTCTTC.

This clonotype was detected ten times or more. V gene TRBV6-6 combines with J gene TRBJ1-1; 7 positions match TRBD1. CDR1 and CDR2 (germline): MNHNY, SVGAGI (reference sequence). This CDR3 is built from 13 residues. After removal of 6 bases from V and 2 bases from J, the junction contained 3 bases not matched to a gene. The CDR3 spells CASRRGPNTEAFF. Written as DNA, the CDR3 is TGTGCCAGCAGGAGGGGGCCAAACACTGAAGCTTTCTTT.

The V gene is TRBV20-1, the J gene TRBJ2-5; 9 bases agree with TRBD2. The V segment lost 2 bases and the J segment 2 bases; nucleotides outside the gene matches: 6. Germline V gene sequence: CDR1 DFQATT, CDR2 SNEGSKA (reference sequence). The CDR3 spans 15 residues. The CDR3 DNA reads TGCAGTGCTAGACCGGGACTAGCCCCTCAAGAGACCCAGTACTTC. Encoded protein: CSARPGLAPQETQYF.

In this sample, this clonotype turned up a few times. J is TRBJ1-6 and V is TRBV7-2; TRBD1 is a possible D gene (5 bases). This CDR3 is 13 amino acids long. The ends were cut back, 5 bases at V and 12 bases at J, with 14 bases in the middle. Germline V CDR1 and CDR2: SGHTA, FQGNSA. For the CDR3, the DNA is TGTGCCAGCAGCCAGGGACGGCATCAACCCCTCCACTTT. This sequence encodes CASSQGRHQPLHF.

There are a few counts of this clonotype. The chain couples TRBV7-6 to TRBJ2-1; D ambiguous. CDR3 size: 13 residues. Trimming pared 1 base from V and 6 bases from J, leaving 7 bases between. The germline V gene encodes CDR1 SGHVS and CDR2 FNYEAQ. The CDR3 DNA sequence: TGTGCCAGCAGCTTAGGGGGTATCAATGAGCAGTTCTTC. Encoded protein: CASSLGGINEQFF.

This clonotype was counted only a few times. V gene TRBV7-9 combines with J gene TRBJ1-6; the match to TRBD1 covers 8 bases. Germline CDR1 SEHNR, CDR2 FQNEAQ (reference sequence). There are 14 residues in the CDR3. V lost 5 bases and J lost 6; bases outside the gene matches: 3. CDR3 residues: CASSEGQGNSPLHF. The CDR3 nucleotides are TGTGCCAGCAGCGAAGGACAGGGTAATTCACCCCTCCACTTT. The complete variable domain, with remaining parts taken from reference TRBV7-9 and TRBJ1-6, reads DTGVSQNPRHKITKRGQNVTFRCDPISEHNRLYWYRQTLGQGPEFLTYFQNEAQLEKSRLLSDRFSAERPKGSFSTLEIQRTEQGDSAMYLCASSEGQGNSPLHFGNGTRLTVT.

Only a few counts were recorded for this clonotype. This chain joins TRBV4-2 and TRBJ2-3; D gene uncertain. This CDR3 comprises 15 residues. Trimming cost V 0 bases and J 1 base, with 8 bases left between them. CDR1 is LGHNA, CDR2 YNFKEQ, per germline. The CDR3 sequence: CASSQEVRGTDTQYF. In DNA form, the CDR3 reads TGTGCCAGCAGCCAAGAAGTTAGGGGCACAGATACGCAGTATTTT.

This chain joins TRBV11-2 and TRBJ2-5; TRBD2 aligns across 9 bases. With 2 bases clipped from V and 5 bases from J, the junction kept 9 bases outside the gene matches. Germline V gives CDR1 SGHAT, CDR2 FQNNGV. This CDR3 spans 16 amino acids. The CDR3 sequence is CASSLYGREGSETQYF. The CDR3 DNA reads TGTGCCAGCAGCTTATACGGGCGGGAGGGGAGCGAGACCCAGTACTTC.

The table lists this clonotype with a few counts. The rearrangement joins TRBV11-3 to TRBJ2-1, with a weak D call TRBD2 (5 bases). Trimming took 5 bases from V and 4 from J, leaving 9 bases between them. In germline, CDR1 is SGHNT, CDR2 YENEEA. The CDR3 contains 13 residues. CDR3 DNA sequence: TGTGCCAGCAGCCAAGGACTGTACAATGAGCAGTTCTTC. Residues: CASSQGLYNEQFF. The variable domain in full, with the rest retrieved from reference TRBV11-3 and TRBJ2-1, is EAGVVQSPRYKIIEKKQPVAFWCNPISGHNTLYWYLQNLGQGPELLIRYENEEAVDDSQLPKDRFSAERLKGVDSTLKIQPAELGDSAVYLCASSQGLYNEQFFGPGTRLTVL.

The CDR3 loop is CASSQESWQPQHF. The CDR3 coding sequence is TGCGCCAGCAGCCAAGAATCATGGCAGCCCCAGCATTTT. V and J are TRBV4-1 and TRBJ1-5, with no clear D. Germline-derived CDR1 and CDR2 are MGHRA and YSYEKL. The V and J ends lost 0 bases and 7 bases respectively, with 7 bases between them. The CDR3 extends over 13 amino acids.

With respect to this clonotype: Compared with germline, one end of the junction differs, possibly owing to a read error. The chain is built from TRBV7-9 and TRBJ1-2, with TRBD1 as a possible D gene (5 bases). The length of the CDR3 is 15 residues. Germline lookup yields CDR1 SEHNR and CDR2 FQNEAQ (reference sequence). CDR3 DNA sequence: TGTGCCAGCAGCTCCCAGGGAACCATTGACTATGCCTACACCTTC. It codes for CASSSQGTIDYAYTF. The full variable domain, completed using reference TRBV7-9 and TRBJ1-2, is DTGVSQNPRHKITKRGQNVTFRCDPISEHNRLYWYRQTLGQGPEFLTYFQNEAQLEKSRLLSDRFSAERPKGSFSTLEIQRTEQGDSAMYLCASSSQGTIDYAYTFGSGTRLTVV.

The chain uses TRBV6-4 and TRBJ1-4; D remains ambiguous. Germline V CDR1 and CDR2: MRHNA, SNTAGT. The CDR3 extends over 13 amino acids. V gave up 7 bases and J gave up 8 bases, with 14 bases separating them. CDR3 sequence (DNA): TGTGCCAGCACTCACCGCATGGGGGAAAAACTGTTTTTT. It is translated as CASTHRMGEKLFF.

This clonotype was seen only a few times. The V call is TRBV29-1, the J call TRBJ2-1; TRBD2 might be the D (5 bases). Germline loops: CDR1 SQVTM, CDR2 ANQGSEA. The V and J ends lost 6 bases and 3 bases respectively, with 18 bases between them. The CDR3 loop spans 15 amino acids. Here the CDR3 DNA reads TGCAGCGTGGCCGAGGGAGCGAAAAGCTACAATGAGCAGTTCTTC. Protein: CSVAEGAKSYNEQFF.

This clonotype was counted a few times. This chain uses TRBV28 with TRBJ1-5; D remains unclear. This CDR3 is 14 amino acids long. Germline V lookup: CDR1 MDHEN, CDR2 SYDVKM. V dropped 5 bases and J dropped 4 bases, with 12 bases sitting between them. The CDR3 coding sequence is TGTGCCAGCAGTATTGGCTTAAATAATCAGCCCCAGCATTTT. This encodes CASSIGLNNQPQHF.

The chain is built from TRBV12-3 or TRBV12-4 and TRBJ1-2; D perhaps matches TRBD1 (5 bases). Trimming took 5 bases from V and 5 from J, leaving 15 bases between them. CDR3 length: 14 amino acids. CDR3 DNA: TGTGCCAGCAGTGCGGGACGCCGATTGTATGGCTACACCTTC. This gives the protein CASSAGRRLYGYTF.

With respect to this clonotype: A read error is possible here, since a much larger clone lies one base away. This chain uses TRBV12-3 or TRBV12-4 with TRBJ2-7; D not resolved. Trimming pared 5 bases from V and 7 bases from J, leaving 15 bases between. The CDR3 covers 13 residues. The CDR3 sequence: CASSPQNEKEQYF. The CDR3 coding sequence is TGTGCCAGCAGTCCCCAGAATGAGAAGGAGCAGTACTTC.

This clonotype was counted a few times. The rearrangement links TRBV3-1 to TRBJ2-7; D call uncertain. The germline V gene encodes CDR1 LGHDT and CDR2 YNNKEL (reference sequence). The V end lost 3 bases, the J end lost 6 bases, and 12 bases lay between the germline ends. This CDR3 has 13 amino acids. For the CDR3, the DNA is TGTGCCAGCAGCCATTTGGGCTTATCCGAGCAGTACTTC. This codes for CASSHLGLSEQYF.

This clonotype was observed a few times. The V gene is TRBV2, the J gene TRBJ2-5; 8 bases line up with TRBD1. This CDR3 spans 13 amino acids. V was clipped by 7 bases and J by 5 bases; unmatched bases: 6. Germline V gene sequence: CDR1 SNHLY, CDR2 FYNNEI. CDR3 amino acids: CASTPDREETQYF. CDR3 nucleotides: TGTGCCAGCACTCCGGACAGGGAGGAGACCCAGTACTTC.

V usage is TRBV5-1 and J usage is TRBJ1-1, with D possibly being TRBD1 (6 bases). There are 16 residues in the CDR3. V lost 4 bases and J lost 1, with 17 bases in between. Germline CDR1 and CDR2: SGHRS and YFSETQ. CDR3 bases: TGCGCCAGCAGCGTAACTCCGACAGGTAGGAACACTGAAGCTTTCTTT. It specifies CASSVTPTGRNTEAFF.

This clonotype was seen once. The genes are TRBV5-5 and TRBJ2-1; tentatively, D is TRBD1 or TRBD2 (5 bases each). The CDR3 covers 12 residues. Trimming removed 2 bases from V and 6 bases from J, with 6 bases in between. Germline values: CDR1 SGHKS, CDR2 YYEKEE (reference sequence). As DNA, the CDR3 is TGTGCCAGCAGCTTCGGGGCCAATGAGCAGTTCTTC. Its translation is CASSFGANEQFF.

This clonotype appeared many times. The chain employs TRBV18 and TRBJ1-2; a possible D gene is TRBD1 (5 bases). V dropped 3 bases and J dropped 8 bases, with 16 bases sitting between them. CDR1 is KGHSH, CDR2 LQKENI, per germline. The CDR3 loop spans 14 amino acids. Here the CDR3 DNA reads TGTGCCAGCTCACCGGGGACGGATCGCGGCGGCTACACCTTC. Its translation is CASSPGTDRGGYTF.

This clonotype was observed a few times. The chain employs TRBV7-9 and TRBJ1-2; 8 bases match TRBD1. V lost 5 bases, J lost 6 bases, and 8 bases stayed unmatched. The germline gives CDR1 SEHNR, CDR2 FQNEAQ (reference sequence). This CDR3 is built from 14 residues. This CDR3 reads CASSTRQGTNGYTF. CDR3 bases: TGTGCCAGCAGCACCCGACAGGGGACTAATGGCTACACCTTC.

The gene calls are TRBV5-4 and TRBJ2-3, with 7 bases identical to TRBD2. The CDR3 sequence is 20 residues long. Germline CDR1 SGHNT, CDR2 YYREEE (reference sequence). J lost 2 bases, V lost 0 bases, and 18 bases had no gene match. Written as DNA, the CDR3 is TGTGCCAGCAGCTTGGATGGGGTCCCGGGGAGAGCGGGATCCACAGATACGCAGTATTTT. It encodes CASSLDGVPGRAGSTDTQYF.

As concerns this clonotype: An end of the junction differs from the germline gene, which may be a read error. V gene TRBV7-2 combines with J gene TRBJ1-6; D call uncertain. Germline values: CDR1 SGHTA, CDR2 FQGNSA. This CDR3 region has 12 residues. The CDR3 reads CASGFTNSPLHF. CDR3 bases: TGTGCCAGCGGCTTCACGAACTCACCCCTCCACTTT.

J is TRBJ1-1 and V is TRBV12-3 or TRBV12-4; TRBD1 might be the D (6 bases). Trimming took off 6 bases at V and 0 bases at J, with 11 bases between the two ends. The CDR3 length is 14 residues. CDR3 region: CASSFGQMNTEAFF. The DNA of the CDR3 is TGTGCCAGCAGCTTTGGACAGATGAACACTGAAGCTTTCTTT.

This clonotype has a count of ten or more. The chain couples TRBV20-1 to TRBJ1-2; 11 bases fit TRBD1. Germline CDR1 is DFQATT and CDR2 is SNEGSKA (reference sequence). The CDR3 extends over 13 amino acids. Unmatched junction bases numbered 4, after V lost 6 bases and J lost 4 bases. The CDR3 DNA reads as TGCAGTGCGTGGGACAGGGGGAGCTATGGCTACACCTTC. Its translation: CSAWDRGSYGYTF.

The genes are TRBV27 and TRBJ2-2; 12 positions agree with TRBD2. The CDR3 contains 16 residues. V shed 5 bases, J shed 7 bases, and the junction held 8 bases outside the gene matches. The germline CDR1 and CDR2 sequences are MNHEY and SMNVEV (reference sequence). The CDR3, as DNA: TGTGCCAGCAGTCCGCGGACTAGCGGGATCGGCGGGGAGCTGTTTTTT. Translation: CASSPRTSGIGGELFF.

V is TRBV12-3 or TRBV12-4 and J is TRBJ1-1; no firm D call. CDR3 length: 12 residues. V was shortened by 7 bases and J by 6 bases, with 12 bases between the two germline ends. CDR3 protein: CASMNGFPEAFF. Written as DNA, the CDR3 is TGTGCCAGCATGAACGGTTTTCCTGAAGCTTTCTTT.

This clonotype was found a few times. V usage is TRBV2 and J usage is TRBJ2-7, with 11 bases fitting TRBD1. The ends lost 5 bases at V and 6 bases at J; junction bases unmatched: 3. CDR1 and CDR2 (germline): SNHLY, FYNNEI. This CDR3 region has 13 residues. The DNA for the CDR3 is TGTGCCAGCAGTCCAGGACAGGGGGCCGAGCAGTACTTC. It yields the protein CASSPGQGAEQYF.

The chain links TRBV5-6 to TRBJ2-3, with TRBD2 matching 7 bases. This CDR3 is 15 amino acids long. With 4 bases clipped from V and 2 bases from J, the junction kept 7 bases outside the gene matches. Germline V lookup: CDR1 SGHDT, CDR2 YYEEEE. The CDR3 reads CASSSGLGITDTQYF. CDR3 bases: TGTGCCAGCAGCAGCGGACTAGGAATCACAGATACGCAGTATTTT.